This T cell receptor (beta chain) was found in a study of tumor-infiltrating lymphocytes in primary liver carcinoma. Study conclusions and caveats: All five tumor regions shared only about 8-25% of top clones. Tumor tissue displayed a significantly greater top-250-clone fraction than blood (p = 0.039).

With a constant-region primer, TCR beta cDNA was made from approximately 510 ng of total RNA. Researchers made the TCR beta libraries by running three nested multiplex PCR rounds with slightly modified ARM-PCR. TCRdb processed the multiplex PCR reads anew with MiXCR; each CDR3 protein has one entry. The sample records 90,000 to 150,000 distinct CDR3 sequences, around two thirds being singletons. Between roughly 17 and 31 mg of unsorted bulk tissue served as the source from which RNA and DNA were co-extracted. Primary liver carcinoma, confirmed by histopathology, was surgically resected. This clonotype has a handful of counts. Antigen: not known. Sequenced: liver tumor tissue from sampling region 1. Subset noted: tumor region T1, superior pole. The clonotype originates from a woman in her sixties or seventies with primary liver carcinoma and hepatitis B virus infection.

The CDR3: CSARVLAGGPDTQYF. The CDR3 nucleotides are TGCAGTGCTAGAGTACTAGCGGGAGGCCCAGATACGCAGTATTTT. This chain uses TRBV20-1 with TRBJ2-3, with 12 bases lining up with TRBD2. The CDR3 is 15 amino acids. Unmatched junction bases numbered 3, after V lost 1 base and J lost 4 bases. CDR1 is DFQATT, CDR2 SNEGSKA, per germline (reference sequence).